The T cell receptor (beta chain) under discussion was sequenced for a study of cytomegalovirus exposure and HLA in healthy donors. Study-level findings and limits: According to reports, the classifier identified cytomegalovirus status with high specificity and sensitivity. A highly shared variant cluster was judged a likely technical artifact. The number of N-insertions in an Asian-associated ancestry cluster was reportedly below the roughly 620-donor mean in a later analysis.

About this clone: Its cognate antigen is unknown.

This CDR3 spans 14 amino acids. Germline CDR1 is LNHDA and CDR2 is SQIVND (reference sequence). The V gene lost 2 bases and the J gene lost 7 bases, with 12 bases spanning the gap. The PCR had 60 Vbeta and 13 Jbeta primers. Per the study methods: Later work found about 80 million unique TCR beta chains, with around 10 million shared. Sequencing was performed with immunoSEQ multiplex PCR; in TCRdb, only in-frame clones are kept and a portion is missing. From that table come the V and J calls and clone size; the DNA was used to work out D and trimming. In the table there are about 140,000 clones, around four fifths of which are singletons.

Sequenced material: PBMCs. The clonotype was recovered from a young man in good health and CMV-seropositive. The rearrangement uses TRBV19 and TRBJ2-1; maybe TRBD2 (6 bases). CDR3 sequence reads: CASSISIGGNEQFF. The CDR3 region has the DNA TGTGCCAGTAGTATATCGATAGGAGGGAATGAGCAGTTCTTC. The variable domain in full, completed from reference TRBV19 and TRBJ2-1, reads DGGITQSPKYLFRKEGQNVTLSCEQNLNHDAMYWYRQDPGQGLRLIYYSQIVNDFQKGDIAEGYSVSREKKESFPLTVTSAQKNPTAFYLCASSISIGGNEQFFGPGTRLTVL.